One sample yielded the 32 T cell receptor beta chains listed below, sequenced in a study of OX40 agonist ivuxolimab in advanced cancers. TCRdb's copy holds only in-frame clones and misses some; the assay was immunoSEQ multiplex PCR. The sample lists 46,000 or so clones, 80% to 90% seen once, with about 12% in the top ten. The source material was CD4+ or CD8+ T cells sorted from blood, sampled in a trial of the OX40 agonist ivuxolimab. These receptors were taken from an adult with an advanced solid tumor such as melanoma, head and neck, liver or kidney cancer.

There are a few counts of this clone. The chain employs TRBV4-1 and TRBJ1-2; TRBD1 matches 7 bases. CDR1 is MGHRA, CDR2 YSYEKL, per germline. This CDR3 is 13 amino acids long. V shed 6 bases, J shed 6 bases, and the junction held 7 bases outside the gene matches. For the CDR3, the DNA is TGCGCCAGCAGTCGGGAGGGGGCCCATGGCTACACCTTC. Amino acids: CASSREGAHGYTF.

The chain has TRBV7-9 and TRBJ1-3; no reliable D call. Germline lookup yields CDR1 SEHNR and CDR2 FQNEAQ (reference sequence). CDR3 length: 15 amino acids. Trimming shortened V by 3 bases and J by 7 bases, and 16 bases separated the two germline ends. For the CDR3, the DNA is TGTGCCAGCAGCTTTAGGCGCCCTACAGCCAACACCATATATTTT. This gives the protein CASSFRRPTANTIYF.

The chain carries TRBV6-5 and TRBJ1-2; D call uncertain. The CDR3 has 12 residues. Germline lookup yields CDR1 MNHEY and CDR2 SVGAGI. The V and J ends lost 2 bases and 8 bases respectively, with 9 bases between them. The CDR3 protein is CASSYTGLGYTF. DNA for the CDR3: TGTGCCAGCAGTTACACCGGGTTAGGCTACACCTTC.

J is TRBJ2-3 and V is TRBV29-1; TRBD2 is a possible D gene (6 bases). Germline CDR1 and CDR2: SQVTM and ANQGSEA. Deletions cut 4 bases from V and 0 bases from J, with 14 bases between. The CDR3 spans 15 residues. CDR3 residues: CSVAGEASSTDTQYF. The CDR3 nucleotides read TGCAGCGTTGCGGGGGAAGCATCTAGCACAGATACGCAGTATTTT.

V and J are TRBV6-5 and TRBJ1-2, with D possibly being TRBD1 (5 bases). The CDR3 consists of 15 residues. The germline V and J ends were trimmed by 5 bases and 6 bases, with 19 bases remaining between them. Per the germline V gene, CDR1 is MNHEY and CDR2 is SVGAGI. CDR3: CASSANLDSRDGYTF. In nucleotides, the CDR3 is TGTGCCAGCAGTGCCAACCTAGACAGCCGTGATGGCTACACCTTC.

The rearrangement uses TRBV7-9 and TRBJ2-1, with a possible D match to TRBD2 (6 bases). The CDR3 has 12 amino acids. Trimming removed 5 bases from V and 6 bases from J, with 8 bases in between. CDR1 is SEHNR, CDR2 FQNEAQ, per germline (reference sequence). CDR3 coding DNA: TGTGCCAGCAGCCTCGGGAGCAATGAGCAGTTCTTC. It codes for CASSLGSNEQFF.

This clone was found once. This chain connects TRBV4-3 to TRBJ2-7; possible D gene TRBD2, 5 bases. V lost 3 bases, J lost 0 bases, and 18 bases lay in between. The CDR3 covers 17 residues. Germline values: CDR1 LGHNA, CDR2 YSLEER. CDR3 residues: CASSQGVSGSSSYEQYF. DNA for the CDR3: TGCGCCAGCAGCCAGGGAGTAAGCGGCTCGAGCTCCTACGAGCAGTACTTC.

V gene TRBV18 combines with J gene TRBJ1-3; TRBD1 matches at 7 bases. There are 16 residues in the CDR3. Looked up from germline, CDR1 is KGHSH and CDR2 is LQKENI. The junction had 4 bases not matched to a gene; V was cut back by 2 bases and J by 0 bases. CDR3: CASSPSDRPSGNTIYF. CDR3 nucleotide sequence: TGTGCCAGCTCACCATCGGACAGGCCCTCTGGAAACACCATATATTTT.

The V gene is TRBV7-9, the J gene TRBJ2-7; 9 nucleotides match TRBD1. Germline CDR1 is SEHNR and CDR2 is FQNEAQ (reference sequence). The CDR3 totals 15 residues. The V gene end was trimmed by 5 bases and the J gene end by 6 bases; junction bases not matched to a gene: 11. CDR3 residues: CASSPGQGKLIEQYF. The CDR3 region has the DNA TGTGCCAGCAGCCCAGGACAGGGGAAGCTCATCGAGCAGTACTTC.

The CDR3 loop reads CASSLWDSDTQYF. CDR3 nucleotide sequence: TGTGCCAGCAGCTTGTGGGATTCAGATACGCAGTATTTT. This chain uses TRBV5-5 with TRBJ2-3; D not resolved. The CDR3 consists of 13 residues. Trimming left V 1 base short and J 4 bases short, with 7 bases between. From germline, CDR1 is SGHKS and CDR2 YYEKEE (reference sequence). The variable domain in full, completed from reference TRBV5-5 and TRBJ2-3, reads DAGVTQSPTHLIKTRGQQVTLRCSPISGHKSVSWYQQVLGQGPQFIFQYYEKEERGRGNFPDRFSARQFPNYSSELNVNALLLGDSALYLCASSLWDSDTQYFGPGTRLTVL.

V is TRBV7-9 and J is TRBJ2-3; D remains ambiguous. The CDR3 length is 16 residues. V lost 5 bases and J 3 bases, leaving 18 bases between the germline ends. CDR1 and CDR2 (germline): SEHNR, FQNEAQ (reference sequence). The DNA of the CDR3 is TGTGCCAGCAGCCCGCTGCCAGCGAAAATAACAGATACGCAGTATTTT. Amino acid sequence: CASSPLPAKITDTQYF.

The rearrangement joins TRBV2 to TRBJ1-5; a weak D match, TRBD1 (5 bases). The CDR3 loop spans 15 amino acids. V lost 6 bases and J 7 bases, leaving 19 bases between the germline ends. Germline CDR1 SNHLY, CDR2 FYNNEI. The CDR3 loop is CASRMIGTTDQPQHF. The CDR3 DNA follows: TGTGCCAGCAGAATGATAGGGACGACGGACCAGCCCCAGCATTTT.

The rearrangement uses TRBV27 and TRBJ2-7; 10 bases are a match to TRBD2. Trimming cost V 5 bases and J 2 bases; bases outside gene matches: 6. Germline V gives CDR1 MNHEY, CDR2 SMNVEV (reference sequence). The CDR3 consists of 15 residues. As DNA, the CDR3 is TGTGCCAGCAGTACCCCTAGCGGGAGCCCCTACGAGCAGTACTTC. This encodes CASSTPSGSPYEQYF.

The rearrangement uses TRBV6-5 and TRBJ2-2; D uncertain. This CDR3 is built from 12 residues. Germline V CDR1 and CDR2: MNHEY, SVGAGI. Between the trimmed V and J ends, which lost 3 bases and 3 bases, there was a span of 2 bases. CDR3 nucleotides: TGTGCCAGCAGTTATGACACCGGGGAGCTGTTTTTT. It codes for CASSYDTGELFF.

V gene TRBV6-5 combines with J gene TRBJ2-3; perhaps D is TRBD1 or TRBD2 (5 bases each). Trimming removed 8 bases at V and 1 base at J, with 13 bases between. Germline CDR1 reads MNHEY; CDR2 reads SVGAGI. The CDR3 runs 14 residues. CDR3 sequence reads: CASGRWGRTDTQYF. Written as DNA, the CDR3 is TGTGCCAGCGGACGGTGGGGACGCACAGATACGCAGTATTTT.

The chain employs TRBV19 and TRBJ2-7; TRBD1 aligns across 8 bases. Looked up from germline, CDR1 is LNHDA and CDR2 is SQIVND (reference sequence). V trimming: 3 bases; J trimming: 2 bases; junction bases outside the gene matches: 15. The CDR3 length is 18 residues. CDR3 nucleotide sequence: TGTGCCAGTAGTATGAGGACAGGGAGTCTTAAGCCCCCCTACGAGCAGTACTTC. Its translation is CASSMRTGSLKPPYEQYF. The full variable domain, in which reference TRBV19 and TRBJ2-7 provide the parts outside the CDR3, is DGGITQSPKYLFRKEGQNVTLSCEQNLNHDAMYWYRQDPGQGLRLIYYSQIVNDFQKGDIAEGYSVSREKKESFPLTVTSAQKNPTAFYLCASSMRTGSLKPPYEQYFGPGTRLTVT.

Only a few counts were recorded for this clone. This sequence joins TRBV7-3 and TRBJ2-3; possible D gene TRBD2, 6 bases. The length of the CDR3 is 16 residues. Between the trimmed V and J ends, which lost 0 bases and 4 bases, there was a span of 14 bases. The V gene's germline CDR1 is SGHTA and CDR2 FQGTGA. CDR3 sequence (DNA): TGTGCCAGCAGCTTAACGTCGGCCGGGAGAGCAGATACGCAGTATTTT. Translation: CASSLTSAGRADTQYF.

The chain links TRBV6-5 to TRBJ2-1, with D perhaps assigned TRBD1 or TRBD2 (5 bases each). V lost 6 bases and J 4 bases, leaving 13 bases between the germline ends. This CDR3 has 14 residues. Germline lookup yields CDR1 MNHEY and CDR2 SVGAGI. CDR3 in DNA: TGTGCCAGCAGCCCCGGGACGGTTTACAATGAGCAGTTCTTC. Protein product: CASSPGTVYNEQFF.

This sequence joins TRBV4-3 and TRBJ2-3, with a tentative D call TRBD2 (6 bases). Germline CDR1 LGHNA, CDR2 YSLEER. This CDR3 is 13 amino acids long. Trimming left V 1 base short and J 6 bases short, with 8 bases between. DNA for the CDR3: TGCGCCAGCAGCCAAGCCCGGGGGGATACGCAGTATTTT. Its protein is CASSQARGDTQYF.

This chain's CDR3 is CASSRGVDREGQPQHF. The CDR3, as DNA: TGTGCCAGTAGTAGGGGGGTTGACAGGGAGGGTCAGCCCCAGCATTTT. This chain joins TRBV19 and TRBJ1-5; 7 bases are a match to TRBD1. The CDR3 extends over 16 amino acids. Germline V gene data show CDR1 as LNHDA and CDR2 as SQIVND (reference sequence). The ends lost 4 bases at V and 6 bases at J; junction bases unmatched: 12.

This clone appeared a single time. The V and J genes are TRBV5-5 and TRBJ2-7; no firm D call. Trimming pared 4 bases from V and 1 base from J, leaving 3 bases between. Germline CDR1 reads SGHKS; CDR2 reads YYEKEE (reference sequence). This CDR3 has 11 amino acids. The CDR3 DNA is TGTGCCAGCAGCCCTTCCTACGAGCAGTACTTC. Translated: CASSPSYEQYF.

V usage is TRBV9 and J usage is TRBJ2-3, with D possibly TRBD1 on 6 matching bases. The V end lost 1 base, the J end lost 3 bases, and 15 bases lay between the germline ends. The CDR3 covers 16 residues. Per the germline V gene, CDR1 is SGDLS and CDR2 is YYNGEE. The CDR3 DNA follows: TGTGCCAGCAGCGTATCAGGGGCGGCAGTTACAGATACGCAGTATTTT. This encodes CASSVSGAAVTDTQYF.

This clone was counted between two and nine times. This sequence joins TRBV11-2 and TRBJ1-2; 10 bases are shared with TRBD1. V lost 4 bases and J lost 4; bases outside the gene matches: 9. The CDR3 consists of 16 residues. The germline gives CDR1 SGHAT, CDR2 FQNNGV. CDR3 in DNA: TGTGCCAGCAGCTCCCTCTTAGGGACAGGGGTCTATGGCTACACCTTC. Encoded protein: CASSSLLGTGVYGYTF.

The chain carries TRBV4-3 and TRBJ2-6; 12 bases fit TRBD1. Germline CDR1 and CDR2: LGHNA and YSLEER. Unmatched junction bases numbered 1, after V lost 4 bases and J lost 0 bases. There are 17 residues in the CDR3. As DNA, the CDR3 is TGCGCCAGCAGCCGGGACAGGGGGCTCTCTGGGGCCAACGTCCTGACTTTC. It is translated as CASSRDRGLSGANVLTF.

V is TRBV15 and J is TRBJ2-7; D is possibly TRBD1 or TRBD2 (6 bases each). V shed 0 bases and J shed 0 bases, with 12 bases lying between them. Per the germline V gene, CDR1 is LNHNV and CDR2 is YYDKDF (reference sequence). There are 16 residues in the CDR3. CDR3 residues: CATSRDWGASSYEQYF. DNA of the CDR3: TGTGCCACCAGCAGAGATTGGGGGGCCTCCTCCTACGAGCAGTACTTC.

V and J are TRBV27 and TRBJ2-7; 7 nucleotides match TRBD1. V lost 5 bases, J lost 4 bases, and 14 bases stayed unmatched. Germline loops: CDR1 MNHEY, CDR2 SMNVEV (reference sequence). The CDR3 sequence is 16 residues long. Here the CDR3 reads CASSPRQGEVFYEQYF. Written as DNA, the CDR3 is TGTGCCAGCAGTCCCCGACAGGGCGAAGTTTTTTACGAGCAGTACTTC.

V is TRBV9 and J is TRBJ2-3, with D possibly TRBD1 on 6 matching bases. CDR3 length: 15 residues. The V gene's germline CDR1 is SGDLS and CDR2 YYNGEE. V gave up 6 bases and J gave up 0 bases, with 14 bases separating them. This CDR3 is CASNSGEGSTDTQYF. In DNA, the CDR3 is TGTGCCAGCAACTCAGGGGAAGGGAGCACAGATACGCAGTATTTT.

This chain links TRBV7-9 with TRBJ1-1; tentative D call: TRBD1 (5 bases). Germline values: CDR1 SEHNR, CDR2 FQNEAQ (reference sequence). V shed 8 bases and J shed 5 bases, with 12 bases lying between them. CDR3 size: 12 residues. DNA of the CDR3: TGTGCCAGCCGGCGGGGGGTGACTGAAGCTTTCTTT. Translating gives CASRRGVTEAFF.

V and J are TRBV29-1 and TRBJ2-7; the D gene is possibly TRBD1 (6 bases). Germline CDR1 is SQVTM and CDR2 is ANQGSEA. Trimming took off 4 bases at V and 2 bases at J, with 18 bases between the two ends. The CDR3 runs 15 residues. The CDR3 region has the DNA TGCAGCGTTGTTCCCTTGGGGGCTACAGCCTACGAGCAGTACTTC. It codes for CSVVPLGATAYEQYF.

This clone was seen a handful of times. The chain carries TRBV19 and TRBJ1-5; D possibly corresponds to TRBD1 (5 bases). This CDR3 has 14 residues. V shed 5 bases and J shed 4 bases, with 12 bases lying between them. CDR1 is LNHDA, CDR2 SQIVND, per germline (reference sequence). Here the CDR3 reads CASSPLGVNQPQHF. DNA for the CDR3: TGTGCCAGTAGTCCTTTAGGGGTGAATCAGCCCCAGCATTTT.

The chain combines TRBV19 with TRBJ2-7, with a weak D call TRBD1 (5 bases). This CDR3 has 15 residues. From germline, CDR1 is LNHDA and CDR2 SQIVND (reference sequence). Between the trimmed V and J ends, which lost 5 bases and 2 bases, there was a span of 16 bases. The CDR3 region is CASSAFGARTYEQYF. The CDR3 DNA reads TGTGCCAGTAGTGCTTTTGGGGCGCGTACCTACGAGCAGTACTTC. Complete variable domain (other parts from reference TRBV19 and TRBJ2-7): DGGITQSPKYLFRKEGQNVTLSCEQNLNHDAMYWYRQDPGQGLRLIYYSQIVNDFQKGDIAEGYSVSREKKESFPLTVTSAQKNPTAFYLCASSAFGARTYEQYFGPGTRLTVT.

This clone has only one observation. V is TRBV6-1 and J is TRBJ1-1; D unresolved. Germline CDR1 and CDR2: MNHNS and SASEGT. This CDR3 spans 15 amino acids. Trimming removed 3 bases at V and 8 bases at J, with 19 bases between. The DNA for the CDR3 is TGTGCCAGCAGTGATTCGCTTACATATTTCTTGGAAGCTTTCTTT. The encoded protein is CASSDSLTYFLEAFF.